The 29 T cell receptor beta chains reported below all come from one sample, sequenced in a study of T cells in Graves' hyperthyroidism and ophthalmopathy. Regions amplified from RNA transcripts were the TCR beta CDR3 regions. With the HTBI primer set, the TCR CDR3 went through a first round of RT-PCR. MiXCR, run by TCRdb on the multiplex PCR reads, gives a single entry per CDR3 protein. The sample holds 300,000 to 500,000 distinct CDR3 sequences, more than 13% seen once. The sequenced sample consisted of blood. The receptors derive from a man in his forties or fifties with Graves' ophthalmopathy.

The sample holds many counts of this clonotype. The CDR3 DNA is TGTGCCAGCAGCTTAGCACTAGCGGGTCTGTTCTTC. It yields the protein CASSLALAGLFF. The chain uses TRBV11-2 and TRBJ2-1, with TRBD2 identical over 9 bases. The CDR3 runs 12 residues. Germline V gives CDR1 SGHAT, CDR2 FQNNGV. Trimming removed 1 base from V and 15 bases from J; junction bases left unmatched: 4.

In this sample, this clonotype turned up many times. V gene TRBV7-9 combines with J gene TRBJ2-1, with no clear D. With 3 bases removed from V and 9 bases from J, the gap between germline ends came to 9 bases. The CDR3 is 12 residues long. Germline-derived CDR1 and CDR2 are SEHNR and FQNEAQ (reference sequence). The CDR3 DNA reads as TGTGCCAGCAGCTTTAATGTTGCTGAGCAGTTCTTC. This codes for CASSFNVAEQFF.

This clonotype was seen ten or more times. The chain links TRBV3-1 to TRBJ1-1; D is possibly TRBD1 (5 bases). Germline V gene data show CDR1 as LGHDT and CDR2 as YNNKEL (reference sequence). This CDR3 is built from 14 residues. Trimming removed 1 base at V and 0 bases at J, with 6 bases between. CDR3 region: CASSQAGLNTEAFF. CDR3 nucleotide sequence: TGTGCCAGCAGCCAAGCAGGGCTGAACACTGAAGCTTTCTTT.

This clonotype occurred many times. The CDR3 DNA is TGTGCCAGCAGTTACTCGGGACTAGCGGGAGACTACGAGCAGTACTTC. Residues: CASSYSGLAGDYEQYF. The chain joins TRBV6-5 to TRBJ2-7; TRBD2 matches at 14 bases. The germline V gene encodes CDR1 MNHEY and CDR2 SVGAGI. The J segment lost 3 bases and the V segment lost 0 bases, leaving 1 base of the junction unmatched. The CDR3 length is 16 residues.

This clonotype was counted a few times. The J gene is TRBJ1-5, the V gene TRBV5-1; TRBD1 might be the D (6 bases). CDR1 SGHRS and CDR2 YFSETQ come from the germline V gene. Between the trimmed V and J ends, which lost 8 bases and 1 base, there was a span of 16 bases. This CDR3 has 15 amino acids. The CDR3, as DNA: TGCGCCAGTCCAACCCGGGACAACAGCAATCAGCCCCAGCATTTT. Protein sequence: CASPTRDNSNQPQHF.

This clonotype was found many times. The V gene is TRBV5-1, the J gene TRBJ1-4, with 12 bases that match TRBD1. This CDR3 has 18 amino acids. Germline V gene lookup returns CDR1 SGHRS and CDR2 YFSETQ. The junction had 15 bases not matched to a gene; V was cut back by 4 bases and J by 8 bases. CDR3 DNA: TGCGCCAGCAGCCAAACCGGGACAGGGGGCTCAGAGGGCGAAAAACTGTTTTTT. This translates into CASSQTGTGGSEGEKLFF.

This clonotype was counted only a few times. The J gene is TRBJ2-1, the V gene TRBV9, with TRBD1 identical over 8 bases. The CDR3 contains 15 residues. The germline V gene encodes CDR1 SGDLS and CDR2 YYNGEE. V was clipped by 3 bases and J by 4 bases; unmatched bases: 6. For the CDR3, the DNA is TGTGCCAGCAGCGCGACGGGACAGGCTTACAATGAGCAGTTCTTC. It is translated as CASSATGQAYNEQFF.

This clonotype was seen repeatedly, ten times or more. The CDR3 loop reads CASSYLTENNQPQHF. The CDR3 nucleotides are TGTGCCAGCAGTTACCTGACAGAGAACAATCAGCCCCAGCATTTT. The chain couples TRBV6-5 to TRBJ1-5, with a possible D match to TRBD1 (5 bases). V lost 2 bases to trimming and J lost 3 bases, with 11 bases between them. This CDR3 spans 15 amino acids. CDR1 and CDR2 (germline): MNHEY, SVGAGI.

This clonotype showed up just a few times. The V call is TRBV2, the J call TRBJ2-3; D might be TRBD2 (6 bases). The V gene lost 3 bases and the J gene lost 7 bases, with 14 bases spanning the gap. The germline CDR1 and CDR2 sequences are SNHLY and FYNNEI. CDR3 size: 14 residues. CDR3 sequence (DNA): TGTGCCAGCAGTGACTTAGGTGCGGGATATACGCAGTATTTT. Its translation: CASSDLGAGYTQYF. Complete variable domain (other parts from reference TRBV2 and TRBJ2-3): EPEVTQTPSHQVTQMGQEVILRCVPISNHLYFYWYRQILGQKVEFLVSFYNNEISEKSEIFDDQFSVERPDGSNFTLKIRSTKLEDSAMYFCASSDLGAGYTQYFGPGTRLTVL.

This clonotype was seen more than once but under ten times. The rearrangement uses TRBV15 and TRBJ2-1; D is possibly TRBD1 (6 bases). V was trimmed by 1 base and J by 6 bases, leaving 13 bases between them. CDR3 size: 15 residues. The V gene's germline CDR1 is LNHNV and CDR2 YYDKDF (reference sequence). The CDR3 reads CATSRAGAVGNEQFF. Written as DNA, the CDR3 is TGTGCCACCAGCAGAGCAGGGGCTGTCGGCAATGAGCAGTTCTTC.

This clonotype was detected a few times. The V gene is TRBV9, the J gene TRBJ1-2; no definite D call. Per the germline V gene, CDR1 is SGDLS and CDR2 is YYNGEE. This CDR3 is built from 11 residues. V lost 8 bases and J lost 14, with 19 bases in between. DNA of the CDR3: TGTGCCAGTAGTATTTCATTCGACAAGACCTTC. Translating gives CASSISFDKTF.

The chain links TRBV5-8 to TRBJ1-1; 10 nucleotides line up with TRBD1. Germline V gives CDR1 SGHTS, CDR2 YDEGEE. CDR3 length: 15 amino acids. The junction had 7 bases not matched to a gene; V was cut back by 1 base and J by 7 bases. Here the CDR3 reads CASSLFDRGRSEAFF. CDR3 nucleotide sequence: TGTGCCAGCAGCTTGTTTGACAGGGGGCGGAGTGAAGCTTTCTTT.

The rearrangement joins TRBV30 to TRBJ2-1; no clear D gene. CDR1 GTSNPN and CDR2 SVGIG come from the germline V gene (reference sequence). Trimming stripped 1 base from V and 0 bases from J, with 10 bases between. This CDR3 is 15 amino acids long. The CDR3 reads CAWSDGPPSYNEQFF. The CDR3 nucleotides are TGTGCCTGGAGTGACGGGCCTCCCTCCTACAATGAGCAGTTCTTC. Full variable domain (rest looked up from reference TRBV30 and TRBJ2-1): SQTIHQWPATLVQPVGSPLSLECTVEGTSNPNLYWYRQAAGRGLQLLFYSVGIGQISSEVPQNLSASRPQDRQFILSSKKLLLSDSGFYLCAWSDGPPSYNEQFFGPGTRLTVL.

This sequence joins TRBV28 and TRBJ1-6; D uncertain. The CDR3 loop spans 13 amino acids. Germline V gives CDR1 MDHEN, CDR2 SYDVKM. V was pared by 6 bases and J by 7 bases, with 10 bases between. The CDR3 reads CASSSIGNSPLHF. The CDR3 DNA sequence: TGTGCCAGCAGCTCGATCGGGAATTCACCCCTCCACTTT.

Details on this clonotype: The final CDR3 position lacks the conserved phenylalanine or tryptophan, pointing to a likely read error. The chain joins TRBV28 to TRBJ2-3; 7 nucleotides line up with TRBD2. This CDR3 spans 15 amino acids. V dropped 3 bases and J dropped 2; count of bases not matched to a gene: 5. Per germline, CDR1 MDHEN and CDR2 SYDVKM. Here the CDR3 reads CASSFPGGTTDTQYL. CDR3 DNA sequence: TGTGCCAGCAGTTTTCCGGGAGGTACCACAGATACGCAGTATCTT.

The table lists this clonotype with many counts. The chain links TRBV9 to TRBJ2-1; 9 bases are shared with TRBD2. V lost 0 bases and J lost 7; bases outside the gene matches: 11. The CDR3 extends over 17 amino acids. Germline CDR1 is SGDLS and CDR2 is YYNGEE. The CDR3 region has the DNA TGTGCCAGCAGCGTAGCTTTGGCGGCGGGAGGGGGTAATGAGCAGTTCTTC. Residues: CASSVALAAGGGNEQFF.

This clonotype has more than one count but fewer than ten. The chain carries TRBV20-1 and TRBJ1-4, with a possible D match to TRBD1 (6 bases). Germline lookup yields CDR1 DFQATT and CDR2 SNEGSKA (reference sequence). This CDR3 region has 17 residues. The germline V and J ends were trimmed by 1 base and 3 bases, with 18 bases remaining between them. The CDR3 loop reads CSARGFFGGHSNEKLFF. CDR3 nucleotides: TGCAGTGCTAGAGGGTTCTTCGGGGGCCATTCTAATGAAAAACTGTTTTTT.

This sequence joins TRBV27 and TRBJ2-7; D not certain. This CDR3 comprises 11 residues. V lost 10 bases, J lost 3 bases, and 10 bases lay in between. CDR1 is MNHEY and CDR2 is SMNVEV in the germline V gene (reference sequence). The CDR3 loop is CAIKQNYEQYF. CDR3 nucleotide sequence: TGTGCCATCAAGCAGAACTACGAGCAGTACTTC.

This clonotype appeared once. V usage is TRBV19 and J usage is TRBJ2-7; the match to TRBD1 covers 10 bases. The CDR3 sequence is 15 residues long. Trimming removed 3 bases from V and 2 bases from J; junction bases left unmatched: 4. The germline CDR1 and CDR2 sequences are LNHDA and SQIVND (reference sequence). The CDR3 loop reads CASSMVGTGAYEQYF. The CDR3 nucleotides are TGTGCCAGTAGTATGGTTGGGACAGGGGCCTACGAGCAGTACTTC.

This clonotype was found many times. The rearrangement uses TRBV6-1 and TRBJ2-1, with 10 nucleotides matching TRBD2. Looked up from germline, CDR1 is MNHNS and CDR2 is SASEGT. Losses at the gene ends were 1 base for V and 8 bases for J; bases not matched to a gene: 5. The CDR3 runs to 15 residues. CDR3 loop: CASSEEASGSDEQFF. CDR3 coding DNA: TGTGCCAGCAGTGAAGAGGCTAGCGGGAGTGATGAGCAGTTCTTC.

This clonotype was counted many times. The chain carries TRBV5-1 and TRBJ1-1; 7 nucleotides line up with TRBD1. The CDR3 has 15 residues. V trimming: 3 bases; J trimming: 4 bases; junction bases outside the gene matches: 9. Germline V gene lookup returns CDR1 SGHRS and CDR2 YFSETQ. CDR3 sequence (DNA): TGCGCCAGCAGCTCCCAACAGGGGCGGGGCACTGAAGCTTTCTTT. Translated: CASSSQQGRGTEAFF.

The chain carries TRBV4-2 and TRBJ2-1; no firm D call. Germline-derived CDR1 and CDR2 are LGHNA and YNFKEQ. V was trimmed by 6 bases and J by 0 bases, leaving 15 bases between them. This CDR3 region has 16 residues. CDR3 loop: CASRKGPGSSYNEQFF. DNA for the CDR3: TGTGCCAGCAGAAAGGGTCCGGGCAGCTCCTACAATGAGCAGTTCTTC.

CDR3 bases: TGTGCCAGTCAAGGGGCCGGGGCCAACGTCCTGACTTTC. Translating it yields CASQGAGANVLTF. This rearrangement joins TRBV19 to TRBJ2-6; maybe TRBD1 (5 bases). V gave up 8 bases and J gave up 4 bases, with 9 bases separating them. This CDR3 spans 13 amino acids. Looked up from germline, CDR1 is LNHDA and CDR2 is SQIVND (reference sequence). The full variable domain, completed using reference TRBV19 and TRBJ2-6, is DGGITQSPKYLFRKEGQNVTLSCEQNLNHDAMYWYRQDPGQGLRLIYYSQIVNDFQKGDIAEGYSVSREKKESFPLTVTSAQKNPTAFYLCASQGAGANVLTFGAGSRLTVL.

This clonotype was seen many times. The chain employs TRBV5-1 and TRBJ2-1; D is perhaps TRBD2 (6 bases). The CDR3 is 13 residues long. V was clipped by 3 bases and J by 13 bases, with 17 bases between them. Germline V gene lookup returns CDR1 SGHRS and CDR2 YFSETQ. In nucleotides, the CDR3 is TGCGCCAGCAGCTCGACCTTACAGGACTACCAGTTCTTC. It translates to CASSSTLQDYQFF.

This clonotype was detected many times. CDR3 nucleotide sequence: TGTGCCAGCAGCCAAGACACGGGCCGAAACAATGAGCAGTTCTTC. Amino acids: CASSQDTGRNNEQFF. The rearrangement joins TRBV14 to TRBJ2-1, with D unclear. In germline, CDR1 is SGHDN, CDR2 FVKESK. Between the trimmed V and J ends, which lost 0 bases and 5 bases, there was a span of 11 bases. This CDR3 has 15 amino acids.

This clonotype came up many times. The chain couples TRBV12-3 or TRBV12-4 to TRBJ2-3, with 7 bases that match TRBD1. This CDR3 comprises 14 residues. J gave up 2 bases and V 6 bases, and 5 bases lay outside the gene matches. The CDR3 spells CASSPGTDTDTQYF. Written as DNA, the CDR3 is TGTGCCAGCAGCCCCGGGACAGACACAGATACGCAGTATTTT.

The rearrangement uses TRBV3-1 and TRBJ1-5; weak D call: TRBD1 (5 bases). CDR3 length: 14 residues. V lost 1 base and J 3 bases, leaving 7 bases between the germline ends. Per germline, CDR1 LGHDT and CDR2 YNNKEL (reference sequence). The CDR3 nucleotides read TGTGCCAGCAGCCAAGTCGGACACAATCAGCCCCAGCATTTT. Translation gives CASSQVGHNQPQHF.

This clonotype was picked up a small number of times. The chain carries TRBV29-1 and TRBJ1-2; D gene uncertain. From germline, CDR1 is SQVTM and CDR2 ANQGSEA. V was cut by 6 bases and J by 4 bases, with 21 bases left in between. The CDR3 totals 15 residues. The DNA of the CDR3 is TGCAGCGTCGGAACCCTCCGACGGACTCTCTATGGCTACACCTTC. Translation gives CSVGTLRRTLYGYTF.

About this clonotype: This could be a read error, since a much larger clone is one nucleotide away. The genes are TRBV19 and TRBJ2-5; D gene uncertain. The CDR3 has 15 amino acids. Germline loops: CDR1 LNHDA, CDR2 SQIVND (reference sequence). CDR3 sequence reads: CVSSISTTGQETQYF. In nucleotides, the CDR3 is TGTGTCAGTAGTATATCTACTACCGGACAAGAGACCCAGTACTTC.